The sequence of this T cell receptor beta chain was determined in a study of blood T cell repertoires in COVID-19. For the study at large: Specimens from acute and convalescent COVID-19 originated in the United States, Italy and Spain. Nucleic acid was either cDNA or gDNA, and it came from T cells, B-cell-depleted T cells, or PBMCs.

Germline trimming cut 5 bases from V and 5 bases from J; bases unmatched to any gene: 6. Germline V lookup: CDR1 SGHTA, CDR2 FQGNSA. This CDR3 contains 17 residues. Original processing notes: Quantification of nucleated cells was approximated via reference gene primer amplification. Sequencing used immunoSEQ multiplex PCR; TCRdb keeps in-frame clones, though not all of them. From that table come the V and J calls and clone size; the DNA was used to work out D and trimming. This table holds more than 65,000 clones, around 86% found once. Material for sequencing was peripheral blood. The chain employs TRBV7-2 and TRBJ2-1, with 16 bases that match TRBD2. The sequence was collected from a man aged 45-60 years with active COVID-19. Here the CDR3 DNA reads TGTGCCAGCAGCCGGGGACTAGCGGGAGGGCCGGACAATGAGCAGTTCTTC. Its translation is CASSRGLAGGPDNEQFF.